The clone carrying this T cell receptor (beta chain) showed up many times. The antigen remains undetermined. One entry per CDR3 protein, called by TCRdb with MiXCR from the 5' RACE reads. Among around 670,000 distinct CDR3 sequences listed, approximately 6.1% were seen once. This sample stems from a study of identical twins. Germline V gives CDR1 DFQATT, CDR2 SNEGSKA (reference sequence). Trimming cost V 0 bases and J 4 bases, with 19 bases left between them. The CDR3 covers 16 residues. Study outcomes and limitations: Cross-sectional statistics underpinned the conclusions; the same donors were not followed. Researchers reported weaker excess twin sharing in beta out-of-frame sequences.

This chain connects TRBV20-1 to TRBJ2-7; the D gene is possibly TRBD1 (6 bases). Material for sequencing was naive T cells sorted from blood. This TCR was recovered from a man in his late teens or twenties in good health. CDR3 residues: CSARDMPPDRLYEQYF. The CDR3 DNA reads as TGCAGTGCTAGAGATATGCCCCCCGACAGGCTTTACGAGCAGTACTTC.